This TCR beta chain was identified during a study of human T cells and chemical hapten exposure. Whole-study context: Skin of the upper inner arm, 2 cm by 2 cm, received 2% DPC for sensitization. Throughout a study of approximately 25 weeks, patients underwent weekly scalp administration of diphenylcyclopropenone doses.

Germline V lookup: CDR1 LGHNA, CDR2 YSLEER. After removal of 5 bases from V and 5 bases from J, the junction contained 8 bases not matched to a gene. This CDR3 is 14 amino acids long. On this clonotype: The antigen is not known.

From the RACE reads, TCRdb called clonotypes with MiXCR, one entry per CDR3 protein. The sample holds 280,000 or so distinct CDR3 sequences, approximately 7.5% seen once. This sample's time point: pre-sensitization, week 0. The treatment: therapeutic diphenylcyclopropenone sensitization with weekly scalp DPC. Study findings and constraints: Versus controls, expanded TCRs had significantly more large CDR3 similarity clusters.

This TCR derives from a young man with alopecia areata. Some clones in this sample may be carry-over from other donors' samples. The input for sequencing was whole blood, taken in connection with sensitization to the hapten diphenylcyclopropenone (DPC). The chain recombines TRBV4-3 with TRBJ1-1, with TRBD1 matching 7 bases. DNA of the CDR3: TGCGCCAGCAGCTTCCGACAGGGCGGGACTGAAGCTTTCTTT. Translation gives CASSFRQGGTEAFF.